These T cell receptor beta chains were read from a single sample in a study of T cell repertoires in cytomegalovirus infection. TCRdb passed the reads through MiXCR, listing each CDR3 protein once. The profile shows about 700,000 distinct CDR3 sequences, approximately 33% of them singletons. For these TCRs, the target antigens are not known. The sample in question was cultured PBMCs, obtained from culture after CMV antigen stimulation. All receptors come from a human donor in good health (CMV status not recorded). Some clones in this sample may be carry-over from other donors' samples. Each CDR3 is given with its conserved first and last residue. Each record gives: J gene, clone size, D gene, V gene, CDR3 protein, CDR3 DNA. D genes are given only for firm matches. Clone size is given for some rows only: seen once, a few or many times, or a class if the clone is expanded.

TRBJ2-3	few	-	TRBV15	CATSPGGGGSQYF	TGTGCCACCAGCCCGGGAGGTGGGGGCTCGCAGTATTTT
TRBJ1-5	few	TRBD1	TRBV7-2	CASSIRQGASQPQHF	TGTGCCAGCAGCATTAGACAGGGGGCGAGTCAGCCCCAGCATTTT
TRBJ2-1	-	-	TRBV11-2	CASSSSYEQFF	TGTGCCAGCAGCTCCTCATATGAGCAGTTCTTC
TRBJ2-3	few	TRBD2	TRBV12-3/TRBV12-4	CASSWGKREVADTQYF	TGTGCCAGCAGTTGGGGCAAGCGGGAGGTCGCAGATACGCAGTATTTT
TRBJ1-1	-	-	TRBV28	CASSSLFRTTEAFF	TGTGCCAGCAGTTCTCTATTCAGGACGACTGAAGCTTTCTTT
TRBJ2-2	once	-	TRBV2	CASSEVQRDTGELFF	TGTGCCAGCAGTGAAGTTCAGCGCGACACCGGGGAGCTGTTTTTT
TRBJ2-7	-	TRBD2	TRBV6-6	CASSSLLAGVTYEQYF	TGTGCCAGCAGTTCCCTCCTAGCGGGGGTCACCTACGAGCAGTACTTC
TRBJ2-3	-	TRBD2	TRBV2	CASSEERGGSDTQYF	TGTGCCAGCAGTGAGGAGCGGGGCGGGTCCGATACGCAGTATTTT
TRBJ2-6	few	-	TRBV15	CATSRPRAGANVLTF	TGTGCCACCAGCAGACCAAGGGCCGGGGCCAACGTCCTGACTTTC
TRBJ1-2	-	TRBD1	TRBV6-2/TRBV6-3	CASSPDREGGGYTF	TGTGCCAGCAGTCCGGACAGGGAGGGTGGTGGCTACACCTTC
TRBJ1-1	few	-	TRBV6-6	CASSYSKNTEAFF	TGTGCCAGCAGTTACTCGAAGAACACTGAAGCTTTCTTT
TRBJ2-1	-	TRBD1	TRBV11-2	CASSTIGQGFYVNEQFF	TGTGCCAGCAGCACTATCGGACAGGGGTTCTACGTAAATGAGCAGTTCTTC
TRBJ2-1	many	TRBD2	TRBV7-2	CASSFPRLAGRSNEQFF	TGTGCCAGCAGCTTCCCCAGACTAGCGGGGCGCAGCAATGAGCAGTTCTTC
TRBJ2-1	many	-	TRBV7-2	CASRTLGGSSYNEQFF	TGTGCCAGCAGAACACTGGGGGGTAGCTCCTACAATGAGCAGTTCTTC
TRBJ2-5	-	TRBD1	TRBV6-5	CASSGEQGLETQYF	TGTGCCAGCAGTGGAGAACAGGGGTTAGAGACCCAGTACTTC
TRBJ2-1	few	-	TRBV7-6	CASKEGGHEQFF	TGTGCCAGCAAGGAGGGGGGCCATGAGCAGTTCTTC
TRBJ1-6	-	-	TRBV12-3/TRBV12-4	CASSLAWTPLHF	TGTGCCAGCAGTTTAGCATGGACACCCCTCCACTTT
TRBJ1-5	-	-	TRBV6-1	CASSGLGGYQPQHF	TGTGCCAGCAGTGGTCTAGGAGGGTATCAGCCCCAGCATTTT
TRBJ1-4	few	-	TRBV19	CASSGNRPATNEKLFF	TGTGCCAGTAGTGGAAACCGTCCAGCAACTAATGAAAAACTGTTTTTT
TRBJ2-7	-	TRBD1	TRBV20-1	CSASLPDRAHEQYF	TGCAGTGCTAGCCTCCCGGACAGGGCCCACGAGCAGTACTTC
TRBJ2-5	few	TRBD1	TRBV5-4	CASSLYPGQDETQYF	TGTGCCAGCAGCTTGTATCCGGGACAGGACGAGACCCAGTACTTC
TRBJ2-4	-	-	TRBV6-1	CASSVTDYGKNIQYF	TGTGCCAGCAGTGTCACAGACTACGGCAAAAACATTCAGTACTTC
TRBJ2-6	-	-	TRBV2	CARLSGTPSGANVLTF	TGTGCCAGGCTGTCCGGGACACCCTCTGGGGCCAACGTCCTGACTTTC
TRBJ2-5	-	TRBD2	TRBV6-1	CASRGLEEETQYF	TGTGCCAGCAGGGGACTAGAGGAAGAGACCCAGTACTTC
TRBJ2-3	many	-	TRBV7-2	CASSLIGDTQYF	TGTGCCAGCAGCTTAATAGGAGATACGCAGTATTTT
TRBJ2-1	few	TRBD2	TRBV28	CASSLERGLNEQFF	TGTGCCAGCAGTTTGGAGCGGGGGCTTAATGAGCAGTTCTTC
TRBJ2-7	-	-	TRBV29-1	CSVSGTFYEQYF	TGCAGCGTCTCCGGGACTTTCTACGAGCAGTACTTC
TRBJ1-2	-	-	TRBV5-1	CASSPGFGARAQPTHF	TGCGCCAGCAGCCCGGGGTTCGGTGCAAGGGCCCAACCCACGCACTTC
TRBJ2-7	few	-	TRBV7-2	CASSLDREGYEQYF	TGTGCCAGCAGCTTGGACAGGGAGGGCTACGAGCAGTACTTC
TRBJ1-5	-	-	TRBV27	CASSLPGHNQPQHF	TGTGCCAGCAGTTTACCAGGGCACAATCAGCCCCAGCATTTT
TRBJ2-3	few	TRBD1	TRBV7-2	CASGEGAGDTQYF	TGTGCCAGCGGCGAGGGGGCGGGAGATACGCAGTATTTT
TRBJ2-3	-	-	TRBV4-3	CASSPTRGTDTQYF	TGCGCCAGCAGCCCTACGCGGGGCACAGATACGCAGTATTTT
TRBJ1-3	-	-	TRBV4-2	CASSQEWSSGTTIYF	TGTGCCAGCAGCCAAGAGTGGAGCTCTGGAACCACCATATATTTT
TRBJ1-1	-	-	TRBV12-3/TRBV12-4	CASSLRRQAEAFF	TGTGCCAGCAGTTTGAGAAGACAGGCTGAAGCTTTCTTT
TRBJ2-1	-	TRBD1	TRBV20-1	CSARDSSSYNEQFF	TGCAGTGCCAGGGACAGTAGCTCCTACAATGAGCAGTTCTTC
TRBJ1-3	few	-	TRBV11-2	CASSQSGNTIYF	TGTGCCAGCAGCCAAAGCGGAAACACCATATATTTT
TRBJ1-6	-	-	TRBV5-6	CASTPAGSSYNSPLHF	TGTGCCAGCACCCCCGCCGGGAGCTCCTATAATTCACCCCTCCACTTT
TRBJ2-2	-	-	TRBV11-2	CASSRNRRDGGELFF	TGTGCCAGCAGCCGTAATCGACGAGACGGCGGGGAGCTGTTTTTT
TRBJ2-2	many	-	TRBV7-2	CASSPTNTGELFF	TGTGCCAGCAGCCCTACGAACACCGGGGAGCTGTTTTTT
TRBJ1-1	-	-	TRBV7-9	CASSSTGWERHEAFF	TGTGCCAGCAGTTCAACAGGGTGGGAACGTCATGAAGCTTTCTTT
TRBJ2-1	few	TRBD2	TRBV7-9	CASSFWDRLAEFF	TGTGCCAGCAGCTTCTGGGACCGACTAGCGGAGTTCTTC
TRBJ2-7	-	TRBD1	TRBV28	CASRTGGVSEQYF	TGTGCCAGCAGGACAGGGGGCGTCTCCGAGCAGTACTTC
TRBJ2-3	few	TRBD2	TRBV28	CASSLLAGGMDTQYF	TGTGCCAGCAGTTTATTGGCGGGAGGAATGGATACGCAGTATTTT
TRBJ2-2	few	-	TRBV6-1	CASSEGGRELFF	TGTGCCAGCAGTGAAGGGGGGAGGGAGCTGTTTTTT
TRBJ1-2	-	-	TRBV12-3/TRBV12-4	CASSFWGGSGYTF	TGTGCCAGCAGTTTTTGGGGGGGTAGTGGCTACACCTTC